These 18 T cell receptor beta chains originate from one sample sequenced in a study of shared T cell receptors in the human thymus. TCRdb's copy holds only in-frame clones and misses some; the assay was immunoSEQ multiplex PCR. The table has hundreds of thousands of clones, roughly 90% seen once. These same records also appear under a second study, on human thymus T cells.

Sequencing used thymocytes. Every receptor here comes from a boy in the first two years of life with a congenital heart defect.

This chain joins TRBV10-1 and TRBJ2-3; TRBD2 agrees at 7 bases. The CDR3 consists of 16 residues. With V trimmed by 2 bases and J by 5 bases, 10 bases remained unmatched. The germline gives CDR1 WNHNN, CDR2 SYGVQD (reference sequence). This CDR3 is CASSEAASGTVDTQYF. Here the CDR3 DNA reads TGCGCCAGCAGTGAGGCGGCTAGCGGTACGGTAGATACGCAGTATTTT.

This clone was detected only a few times. The chain uses TRBV7-8 and TRBJ2-7, with TRBD1 identical over 9 bases. The CDR3 contains 17 residues. Germline V CDR1 and CDR2: SGHVS, FQNEAQ. V trimming: 4 bases; J trimming: 5 bases; junction bases outside the gene matches: 15. CDR3 bases: TGTGCCAGCAGCTCCCTCGCCGTCGGGACAGGGAACGACGAGCAGTACTTC. It is translated as CASSSLAVGTGNDEQYF.

The rearrangement joins TRBV6-4 to TRBJ1-5, with D possibly matching TRBD1 (6 bases). The CDR3 totals 14 residues. The V and J ends lost 4 bases and 3 bases respectively, with 10 bases between them. Germline loops: CDR1 MRHNA, CDR2 SNTAGT. The CDR3 region is CASSADSNNQPQHF. The CDR3 DNA follows: TGTGCCAGCAGTGCGGACAGTAACAATCAGCCCCAGCATTTT.

Here the CDR3 reads CASSFSRGEETQYF. The DNA of the CDR3 is TGTGCCAGCAGTTTTAGTAGAGGCGAAGAGACCCAGTACTTC. The V call is TRBV28, the J call TRBJ2-5; D unresolved. Trimming cost V 3 bases and J 3 bases, with 11 bases left between them. This CDR3 region has 14 residues. CDR1 is MDHEN, CDR2 SYDVKM, per germline.

J is TRBJ2-7 and V is TRBV10-3, with D uncertain. The V gene lost 0 bases and the J gene lost 3 bases, with 6 bases spanning the gap. Germline values: CDR1 ENHRY, CDR2 SYGVKD. The CDR3 spans 13 residues. CDR3 in DNA: TGTGCCATCAGTGAGTCAACCAGCTACGAGCAGTACTTC. This encodes CAISESTSYEQYF.

The chain uses TRBV30 and TRBJ1-1; unclear D gene. Per the germline V gene, CDR1 is GTSNPN and CDR2 is SVGIG (reference sequence). The CDR3 covers 19 residues. V lost 0 bases, J lost 1 base, and 24 bases lay in between. CDR3 region: CAWSVLLGSIVPPNTEAFF. The DNA of the CDR3 is TGTGCCTGGAGTGTACTACTCGGTTCTATCGTTCCGCCGAACACTGAAGCTTTCTTT.

The chain recombines TRBV6-1 with TRBJ2-3; D is perhaps TRBD2 (7 bases). The CDR3 loop spans 17 amino acids. Germline values: CDR1 MNHNS, CDR2 SASEGT. The V and J ends lost 3 bases and 1 base respectively, with 17 bases between them. The CDR3 sequence is CASSEGGGGRGTDTQYF. In DNA, the CDR3 is TGTGCCAGCAGTGAGGGAGGGGGAGGCCGGGGCACAGATACGCAGTATTTT.

This chain joins TRBV27 and TRBJ2-2; TRBD2 aligns across 14 bases. This CDR3 region has 17 residues. Per germline, CDR1 MNHEY and CDR2 SMNVEV (reference sequence). With V trimmed by 6 bases and J by 3 bases, 6 bases remained unmatched. The CDR3 region is CASSPGLAGGDTGELFF. The CDR3 DNA reads as TGTGCCAGCAGCCCCGGACTAGCGGGAGGTGACACCGGGGAGCTGTTTTTT.

This clone was recorded a few times. V is TRBV27 and J is TRBJ2-1; TRBD2 matches at 7 bases. This CDR3 has 13 residues. V shed 6 bases, J shed 7 bases, and the junction held 6 bases outside the gene matches. The germline gives CDR1 MNHEY, CDR2 SMNVEV (reference sequence). CDR3 in DNA: TGTGCCAGCAGAGAGCGGGATGATAATGAGCAGTTCTTC. It encodes CASRERDDNEQFF.

V usage is TRBV5-1 and J usage is TRBJ2-7, with D tentatively TRBD1 (6 bases). Deletions cut 4 bases from V and 3 bases from J, with 26 bases between. Germline V gene sequence: CDR1 SGHRS, CDR2 YFSETQ. The CDR3 runs to 18 residues. The CDR3 DNA follows: TGCGCCAGCAGCCCGGTTTGGCAGGAAAACAGGGACGGCTACGAGCAGTACTTC. It yields the protein CASSPVWQENRDGYEQYF.

V usage is TRBV19 and J usage is TRBJ2-7; 7 nucleotides match TRBD2. J gave up 3 bases and V 6 bases, and 14 bases lay outside the gene matches. This CDR3 has 16 residues. Germline V gene lookup returns CDR1 LNHDA and CDR2 SQIVND (reference sequence). The CDR3 is CASSPSRAGVGYEQYF. For the CDR3, the DNA is TGTGCCAGTAGCCCCTCGAGGGCGGGAGTGGGCTACGAGCAGTACTTC.

The V and J genes are TRBV5-1 and TRBJ2-1; TRBD2 is a possible D gene (6 bases). Trimming removed 0 bases from V and 5 bases from J, with 9 bases in between. This CDR3 region has 14 residues. Per the germline V gene, CDR1 is SGHRS and CDR2 is YFSETQ. The CDR3 region is CASSLGGNDNEQFF. The CDR3 nucleotides read TGCGCCAGCAGCTTGGGCGGGAATGACAATGAGCAGTTCTTC.

In its sample, this clone was seen a few times. The genes are TRBV10-1 and TRBJ2-3; D is undetermined. This CDR3 region has 13 residues. V was trimmed by 3 bases and J by 5 bases, leaving 9 bases between them. Germline V gene lookup returns CDR1 WNHNN and CDR2 SYGVQD (reference sequence). The CDR3 region has the DNA TGCGCCAGCAGTGACCCCCCGGGAGATACGCAGTATTTT. Encoded protein: CASSDPPGDTQYF.

V gene TRBV25-1 combines with J gene TRBJ2-1; 11 bases line up with TRBD2. The junction had 5 bases not matched to a gene; V was cut back by 1 base and J by 6 bases. This CDR3 is 16 amino acids long. Germline CDR1 is MGHDK and CDR2 is SYGVNS. The CDR3 protein is CASSESIAGGGNEQFF. The CDR3 DNA follows: TGTGCCAGCAGTGAATCAATAGCGGGAGGGGGCAATGAGCAGTTCTTC.

This clone was observed a handful of times. The rearrangement uses TRBV29-1 and TRBJ2-5; D may be TRBD2 (5 bases). V was clipped by 6 bases and J by 2 bases, with 13 bases between them. CDR3 length: 13 amino acids. Germline V CDR1 and CDR2: SQVTM, ANQGSEA. CDR3 in amino acids: CSVRTRKQETQYF. CDR3 nucleotide sequence: TGCAGCGTCCGAACTAGAAAACAAGAGACCCAGTACTTC.

CDR3 DNA sequence: TGTGCCAGCAGTTTAAGGGAGGATCATCATACGCAGTATTTT. It yields the protein CASSLREDHHTQYF. This chain links TRBV27 with TRBJ2-3; D is perhaps TRBD2 (6 bases). The V gene lost 2 bases and the J gene lost 7 bases, with 13 bases spanning the gap. Germline V lookup: CDR1 MNHEY, CDR2 SMNVEV (reference sequence). CDR3 length equals 14 residues.

This rearrangement joins TRBV7-8 to TRBJ2-3; D perhaps matches TRBD1 (6 bases). Germline V CDR1 and CDR2: SGHVS, FQNEAQ. The CDR3 extends over 14 amino acids. V lost 5 bases and J lost 4, with 13 bases in between. In DNA, the CDR3 is TGTGCCAGCAGCCCATGTGGGGGCGCAGATACGCAGTATTTT. Protein: CASSPCGGADTQYF.

The rearrangement joins TRBV25-1 to TRBJ1-2; no clear D. Germline CDR1 and CDR2: MGHDK and SYGVNS. Trimming took off 1 base at V and 11 bases at J, with 14 bases between the two ends. CDR3 length: 13 amino acids. CDR3 DNA: TGTGCCAGCAGTGAATCCGGGGAGGCGGGTTACACCTTC. This translates into CASSESGEAGYTF.